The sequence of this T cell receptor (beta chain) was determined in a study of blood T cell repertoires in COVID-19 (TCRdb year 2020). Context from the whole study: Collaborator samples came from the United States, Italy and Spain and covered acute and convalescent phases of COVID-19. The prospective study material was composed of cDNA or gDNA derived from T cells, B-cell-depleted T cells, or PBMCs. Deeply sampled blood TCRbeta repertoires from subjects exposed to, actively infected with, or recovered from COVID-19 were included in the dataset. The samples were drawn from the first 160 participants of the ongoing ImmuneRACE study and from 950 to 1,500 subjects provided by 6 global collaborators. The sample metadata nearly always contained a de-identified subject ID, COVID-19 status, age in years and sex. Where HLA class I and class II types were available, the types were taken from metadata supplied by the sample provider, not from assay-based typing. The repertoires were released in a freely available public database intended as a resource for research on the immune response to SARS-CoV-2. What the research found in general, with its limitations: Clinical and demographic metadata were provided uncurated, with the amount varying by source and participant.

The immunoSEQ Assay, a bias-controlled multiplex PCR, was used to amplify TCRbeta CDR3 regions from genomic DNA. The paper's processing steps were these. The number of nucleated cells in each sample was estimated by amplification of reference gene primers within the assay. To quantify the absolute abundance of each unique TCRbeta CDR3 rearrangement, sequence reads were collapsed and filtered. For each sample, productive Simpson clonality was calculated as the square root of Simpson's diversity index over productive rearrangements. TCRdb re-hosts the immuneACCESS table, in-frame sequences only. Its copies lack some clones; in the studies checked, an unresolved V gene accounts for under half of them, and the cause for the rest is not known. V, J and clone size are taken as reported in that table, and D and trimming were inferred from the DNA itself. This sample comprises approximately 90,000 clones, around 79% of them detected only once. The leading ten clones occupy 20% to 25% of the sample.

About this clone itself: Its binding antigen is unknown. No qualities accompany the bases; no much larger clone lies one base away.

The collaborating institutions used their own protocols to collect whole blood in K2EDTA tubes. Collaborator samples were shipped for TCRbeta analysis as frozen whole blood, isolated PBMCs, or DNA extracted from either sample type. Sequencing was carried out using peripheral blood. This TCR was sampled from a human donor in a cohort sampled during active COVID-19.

The sequence in DNA is TGCGCCAGCAGCCCTTTCGCAGGGGGAAACATTCAGTACTTC. Its coded protein is CASSPFAGGNIQYF. The chain is made from TRBV4-3 and TRBJ2-4; 7 central bases correspond to TRBD1. Unmatched junction bases come to 6, with V trimmed by 4 bases and J by 6 bases. The cysteine opens and the phenylalanine closes a CDR3 of 14 amino acids. Only the CDR3 DNA stays, 42 bases, in frame from base 1. Looking up the germline V gene yields CDR1 LGHNA and CDR2 YSLEER.